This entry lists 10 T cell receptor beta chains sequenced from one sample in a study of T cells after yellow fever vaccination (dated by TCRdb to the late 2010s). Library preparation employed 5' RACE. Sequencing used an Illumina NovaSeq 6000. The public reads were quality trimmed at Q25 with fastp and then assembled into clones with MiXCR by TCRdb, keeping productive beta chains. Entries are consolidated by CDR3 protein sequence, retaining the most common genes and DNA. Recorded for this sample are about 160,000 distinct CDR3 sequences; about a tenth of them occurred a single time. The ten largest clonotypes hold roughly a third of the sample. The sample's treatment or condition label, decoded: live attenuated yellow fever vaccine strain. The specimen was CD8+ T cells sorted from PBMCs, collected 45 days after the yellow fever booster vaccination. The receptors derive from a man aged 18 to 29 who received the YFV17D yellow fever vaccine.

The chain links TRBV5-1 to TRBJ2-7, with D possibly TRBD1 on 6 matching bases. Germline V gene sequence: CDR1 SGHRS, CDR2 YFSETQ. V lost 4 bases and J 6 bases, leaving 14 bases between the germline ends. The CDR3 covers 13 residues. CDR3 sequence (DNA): TGCGCCAGCAGCCCACAGGGATACGGCGAGCAGTACTTC. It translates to CASSPQGYGEQYF. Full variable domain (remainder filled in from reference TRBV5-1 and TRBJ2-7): KAGVTQTPRYLIKTRGQQVTLSCSPISGHRSVSWYQQTPGQGLQFLFEYFSETQRNKGNFPGRFSGRQFSNSRSEMNVSTLELGDSALYLCASSPQGYGEQYFGPGTRLTVT.

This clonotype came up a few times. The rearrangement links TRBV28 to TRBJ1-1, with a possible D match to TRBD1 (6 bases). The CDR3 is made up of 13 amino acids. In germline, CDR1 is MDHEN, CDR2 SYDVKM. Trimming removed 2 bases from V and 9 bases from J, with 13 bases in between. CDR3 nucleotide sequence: TGTGCCAGCAGTTTAATTACAGGGACGCAAGCTTTCTTT. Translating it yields CASSLITGTQAFF.

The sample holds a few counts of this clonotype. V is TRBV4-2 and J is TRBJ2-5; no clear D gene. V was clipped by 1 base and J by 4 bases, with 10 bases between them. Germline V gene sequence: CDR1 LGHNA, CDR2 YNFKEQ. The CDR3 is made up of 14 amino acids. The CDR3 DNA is TGTGCCAGCAGCCAAGGTGGCGGAAGAGAGACCCAGTACTTC. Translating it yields CASSQGGGRETQYF.

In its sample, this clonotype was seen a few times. For the CDR3, the DNA is TGTGCCAGCAGCCCGCGGAACAGGGACGTCTATGGCTACACCTTC. This codes for CASSPRNRDVYGYTF. The gene calls are TRBV7-8 and TRBJ1-2; TRBD1 might be the D (6 bases). Trimming took off 5 bases at V and 4 bases at J, with 17 bases between the two ends. Germline assignment: CDR1 SGHVS and CDR2 FQNEAQ. The CDR3 consists of 15 residues.

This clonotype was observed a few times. The chain's CDR3 is CASSLFVQGNTGELFF. CDR3 DNA: TGTGCCAGCAGTTTATTCGTACAGGGGAACACCGGGGAGCTGTTTTTT. The chain has TRBV28 and TRBJ2-2, with a possible D match to TRBD1 (6 bases). The ends were cut back, 1 base at V and 1 base at J, with 10 bases in the middle. The V gene's germline CDR1 is MDHEN and CDR2 SYDVKM. The CDR3 totals 16 residues.

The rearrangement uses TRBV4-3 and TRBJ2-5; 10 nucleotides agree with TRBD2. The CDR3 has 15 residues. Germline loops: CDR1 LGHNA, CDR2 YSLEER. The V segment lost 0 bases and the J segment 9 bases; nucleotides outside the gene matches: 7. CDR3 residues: CASSQDRAAGGAQYF. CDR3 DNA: TGCGCCAGCAGCCAAGATCGAGCAGCGGGGGGGGCCCAGTACTTC.

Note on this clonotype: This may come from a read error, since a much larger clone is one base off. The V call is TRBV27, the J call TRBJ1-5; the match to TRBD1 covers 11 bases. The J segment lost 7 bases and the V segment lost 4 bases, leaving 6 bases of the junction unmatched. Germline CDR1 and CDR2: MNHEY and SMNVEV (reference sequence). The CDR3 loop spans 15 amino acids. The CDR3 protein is CASSSGTGGMQPQHF. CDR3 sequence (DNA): TGTGCCAGCAGTTCCGGGACAGGGGGAATGCAGCCCCAGCATTTT.

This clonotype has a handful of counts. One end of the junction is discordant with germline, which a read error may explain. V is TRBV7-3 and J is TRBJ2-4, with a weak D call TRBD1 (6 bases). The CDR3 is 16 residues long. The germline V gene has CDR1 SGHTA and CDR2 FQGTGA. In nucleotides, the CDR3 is TGTGCCAGCAGCCTAACAGGGCCACTAGCCAAAAACATTCAGTACTTC. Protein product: CASSLTGPLAKNIQYF.

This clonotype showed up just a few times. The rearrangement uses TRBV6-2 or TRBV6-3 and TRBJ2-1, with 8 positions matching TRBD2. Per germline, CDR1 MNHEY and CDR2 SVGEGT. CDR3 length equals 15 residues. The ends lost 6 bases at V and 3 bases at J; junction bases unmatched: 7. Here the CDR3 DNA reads TGTGCCAGCAGCTATAGCGGGGATGGCTACAATGAGCAGTTCTTC. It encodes CASSYSGDGYNEQFF.

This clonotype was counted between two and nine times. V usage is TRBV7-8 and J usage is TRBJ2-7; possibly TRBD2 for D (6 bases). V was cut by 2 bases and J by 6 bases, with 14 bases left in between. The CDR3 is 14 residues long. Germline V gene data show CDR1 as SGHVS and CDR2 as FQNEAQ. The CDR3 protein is CASSLLRRGSEQYF. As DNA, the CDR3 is TGTGCCAGCAGCTTACTAAGACGGGGGAGCGAGCAGTACTTC. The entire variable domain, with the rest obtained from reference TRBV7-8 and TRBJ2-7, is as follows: GAGVSQSPRYKVAKRGQDVALRCDPISGHVSLFWYQQALGQGPEFLTYFQNEAQLDKSGLPSDRFFAERPEGSVSTLKIQRTQQEDSAVYLCASSLLRRGSEQYFGPGTRLTVT.